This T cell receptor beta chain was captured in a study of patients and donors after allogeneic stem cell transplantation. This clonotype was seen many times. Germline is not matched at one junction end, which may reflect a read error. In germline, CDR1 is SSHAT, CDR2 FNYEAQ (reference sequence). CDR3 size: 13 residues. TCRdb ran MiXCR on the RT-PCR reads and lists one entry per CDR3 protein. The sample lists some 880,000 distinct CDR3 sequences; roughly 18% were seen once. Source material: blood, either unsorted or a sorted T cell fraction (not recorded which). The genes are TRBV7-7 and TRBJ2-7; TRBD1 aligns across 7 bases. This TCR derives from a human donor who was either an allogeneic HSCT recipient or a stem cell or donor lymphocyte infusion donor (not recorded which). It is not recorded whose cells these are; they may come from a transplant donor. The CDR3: CASSRDRTYEQYF. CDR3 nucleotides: TGTGCTAGCAGCCGGGACAGAACCTACGAGCAGTACTTC.